This T cell receptor beta chain was sequenced during a study of blood T cell repertoires in COVID-19. Study overall: Material from acute and convalescent COVID-19 was sourced from the United States, Italy and Spain.

Trimming cost V 4 bases and J 3 bases, with 16 bases left between them. The germline V gene encodes CDR1 SGHDT and CDR2 YYEEEE. This CDR3 has 15 amino acids. Self-reported history from a screening survey and questionnaire set each donor's cohort. Here immunoSEQ multiplex PCR was the method, and the copy in TCRdb shows in-frame clones only, minus some. There are 390,000 or so clones in the sample; 83% occur only once, and 5% to 6% lies in the top ten. This sequence was found in a woman aged 45-65 years who had recovered from COVID-19. Sequenced: PBMCs or T cells enriched from blood (not recorded which). The rearrangement links TRBV5-6 to TRBJ1-2; possibly TRBD1 for D (5 bases). Here the CDR3 reads CASSQRGGDHYGYTF. The CDR3 DNA reads TGTGCCAGCAGCCAAAGGGGCGGGGATCACTATGGCTACACCTTC.